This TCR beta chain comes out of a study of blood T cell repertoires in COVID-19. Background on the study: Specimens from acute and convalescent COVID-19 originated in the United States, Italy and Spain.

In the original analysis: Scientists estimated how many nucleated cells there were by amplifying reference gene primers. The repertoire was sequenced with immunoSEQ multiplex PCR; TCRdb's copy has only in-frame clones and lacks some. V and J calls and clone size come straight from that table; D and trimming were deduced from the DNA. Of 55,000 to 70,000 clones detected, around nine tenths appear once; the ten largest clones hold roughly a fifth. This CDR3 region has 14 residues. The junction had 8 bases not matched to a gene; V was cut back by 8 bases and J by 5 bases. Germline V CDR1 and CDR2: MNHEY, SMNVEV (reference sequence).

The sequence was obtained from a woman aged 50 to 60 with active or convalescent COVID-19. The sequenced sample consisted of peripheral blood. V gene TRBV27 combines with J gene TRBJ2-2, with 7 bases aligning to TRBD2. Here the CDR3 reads CASQLRLATGELFF. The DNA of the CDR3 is TGTGCCAGCCAGCTCCGACTAGCTACCGGGGAGCTGTTTTTT.